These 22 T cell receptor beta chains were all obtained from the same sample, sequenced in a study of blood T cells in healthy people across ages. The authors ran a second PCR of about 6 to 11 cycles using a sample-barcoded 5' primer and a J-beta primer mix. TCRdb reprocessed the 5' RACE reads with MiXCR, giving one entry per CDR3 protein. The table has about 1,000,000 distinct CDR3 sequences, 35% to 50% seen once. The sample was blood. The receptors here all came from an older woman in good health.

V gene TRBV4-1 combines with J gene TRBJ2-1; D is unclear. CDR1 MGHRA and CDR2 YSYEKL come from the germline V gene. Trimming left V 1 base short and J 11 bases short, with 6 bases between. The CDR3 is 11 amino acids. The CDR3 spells CASSQARKQFF. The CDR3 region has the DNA TGCGCCAGCAGCCAAGCCCGCAAGCAGTTCTTC.

The CDR3 loop is CASSSSDRGHEKLFF. The CDR3, as DNA: TGTGCCAGCAGTTCAAGCGACAGGGGGCATGAAAAACTGTTTTTT. The chain employs TRBV27 and TRBJ1-4; 10 nucleotides match TRBD1. This CDR3 has 15 residues. The V gene's germline CDR1 is MNHEY and CDR2 SMNVEV (reference sequence). V was pared by 4 bases and J by 6 bases, with 5 bases of the junction left unmatched.

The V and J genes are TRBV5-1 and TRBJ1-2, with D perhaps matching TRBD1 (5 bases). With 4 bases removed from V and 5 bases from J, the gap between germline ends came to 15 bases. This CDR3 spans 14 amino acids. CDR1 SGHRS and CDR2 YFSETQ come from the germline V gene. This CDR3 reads CASSVRDGKYGYTF. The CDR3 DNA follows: TGCGCCAGCAGCGTCCGGGACGGCAAGTATGGCTACACCTTC. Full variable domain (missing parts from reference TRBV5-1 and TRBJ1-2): KAGVTQTPRYLIKTRGQQVTLSCSPISGHRSVSWYQQTPGQGLQFLFEYFSETQRNKGNFPGRFSGRQFSNSRSEMNVSTLELGDSALYLCASSVRDGKYGYTFGSGTRLTVV.

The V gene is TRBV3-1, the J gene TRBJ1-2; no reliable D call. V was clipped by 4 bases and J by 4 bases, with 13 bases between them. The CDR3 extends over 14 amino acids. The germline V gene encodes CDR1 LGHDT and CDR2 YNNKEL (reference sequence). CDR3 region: CASSPEPIIYGYTF. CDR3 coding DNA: TGTGCCAGCAGCCCGGAGCCAATTATCTATGGCTACACCTTC.

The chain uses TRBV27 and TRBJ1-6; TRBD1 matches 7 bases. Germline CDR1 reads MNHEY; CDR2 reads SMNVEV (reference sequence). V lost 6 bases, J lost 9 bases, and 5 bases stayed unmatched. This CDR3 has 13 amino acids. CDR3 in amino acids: CASSDYRGSPLHF. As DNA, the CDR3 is TGTGCCAGCAGCGACTACAGGGGTTCACCCCTCCACTTT.

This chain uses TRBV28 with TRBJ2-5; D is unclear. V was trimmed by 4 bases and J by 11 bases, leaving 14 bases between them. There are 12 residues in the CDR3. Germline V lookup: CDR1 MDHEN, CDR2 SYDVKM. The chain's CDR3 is CASSSVMGEQYF. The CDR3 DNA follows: TGTGCCAGCAGTTCCGTAATGGGTGAGCAGTACTTC.

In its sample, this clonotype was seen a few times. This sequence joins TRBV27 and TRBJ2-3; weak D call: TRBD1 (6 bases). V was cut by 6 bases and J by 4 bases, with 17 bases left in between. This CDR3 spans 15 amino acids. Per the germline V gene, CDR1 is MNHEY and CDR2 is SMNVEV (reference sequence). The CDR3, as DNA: TGTGCCAGCAGAATCCCACCCACAGGGTCAGATACGCAGTATTTT. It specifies CASRIPPTGSDTQYF.

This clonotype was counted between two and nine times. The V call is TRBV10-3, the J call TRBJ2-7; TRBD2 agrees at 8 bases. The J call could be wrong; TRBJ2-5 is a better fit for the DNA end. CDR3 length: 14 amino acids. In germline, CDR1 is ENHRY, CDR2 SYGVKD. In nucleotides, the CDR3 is TGTGCCATCAGCGGCTTCGGGGGGGCGGAGACCCAGTACTTC. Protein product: CAISGFGGAETQYF.

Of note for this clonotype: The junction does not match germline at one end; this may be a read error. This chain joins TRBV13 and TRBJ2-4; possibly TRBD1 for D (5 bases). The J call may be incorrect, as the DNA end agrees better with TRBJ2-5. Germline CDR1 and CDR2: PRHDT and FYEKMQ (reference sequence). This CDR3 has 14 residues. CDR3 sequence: CAGSYDRGQETQYF. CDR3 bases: TGTGCCGGCAGCTACGATAGGGGCCAAGAGACCCAGTACTTC.

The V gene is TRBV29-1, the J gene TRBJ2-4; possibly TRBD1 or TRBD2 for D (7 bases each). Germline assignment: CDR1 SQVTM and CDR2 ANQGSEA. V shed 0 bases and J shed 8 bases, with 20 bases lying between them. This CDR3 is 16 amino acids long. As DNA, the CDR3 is TGCAGCGTTGAAGATCTCTCTCAGGGGGAGGGTTACATTCAGTACTTC. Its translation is CSVEDLSQGEGYIQYF.

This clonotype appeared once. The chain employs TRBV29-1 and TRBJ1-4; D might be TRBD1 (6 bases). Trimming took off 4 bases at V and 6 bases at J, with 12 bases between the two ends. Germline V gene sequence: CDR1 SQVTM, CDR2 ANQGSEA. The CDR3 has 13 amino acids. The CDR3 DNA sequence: TGCAGCGTTGTGTGGACAGACCATGAAAAACTGTTTTTT. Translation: CSVVWTDHEKLFF.

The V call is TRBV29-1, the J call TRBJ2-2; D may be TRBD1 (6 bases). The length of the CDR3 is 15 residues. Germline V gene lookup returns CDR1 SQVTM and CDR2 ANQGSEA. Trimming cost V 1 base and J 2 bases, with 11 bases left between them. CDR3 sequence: CSVEGTAENTGELFF. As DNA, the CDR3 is TGCAGCGTTGAAGGGACAGCGGAAAACACCGGGGAGCTGTTTTTT.

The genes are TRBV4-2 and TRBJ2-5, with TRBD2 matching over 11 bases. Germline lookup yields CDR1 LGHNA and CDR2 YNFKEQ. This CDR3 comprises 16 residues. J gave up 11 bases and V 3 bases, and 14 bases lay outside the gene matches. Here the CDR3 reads CASSQAGTSGHNEQYF. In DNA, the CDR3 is TGTGCCAGCAGCCAGGCCGGGACTAGCGGACACAATGAGCAGTACTTC.

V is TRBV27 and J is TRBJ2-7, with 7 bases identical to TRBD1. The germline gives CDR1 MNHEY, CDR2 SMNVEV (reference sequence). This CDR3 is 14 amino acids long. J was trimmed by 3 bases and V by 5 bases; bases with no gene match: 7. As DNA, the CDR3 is TGTGCCAGCAGTGGACAGGACTCGGGCTACGAGCAGTACTTC. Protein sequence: CASSGQDSGYEQYF.

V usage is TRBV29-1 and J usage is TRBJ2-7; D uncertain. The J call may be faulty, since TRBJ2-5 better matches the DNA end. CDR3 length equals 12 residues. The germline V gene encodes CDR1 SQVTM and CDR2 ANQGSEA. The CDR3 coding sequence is TGCACCTCGAGCTACTCCCAGGAGACCCAGTACTTC. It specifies CTSSYSQETQYF.

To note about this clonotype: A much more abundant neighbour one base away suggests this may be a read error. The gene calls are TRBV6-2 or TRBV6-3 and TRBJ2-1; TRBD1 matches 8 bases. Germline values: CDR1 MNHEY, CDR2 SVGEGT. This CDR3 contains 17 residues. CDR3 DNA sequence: TGTGCCAGCAGTCCTCGGACAGGGCTGAGGGCGTTCAATGACCAGTTCTTC. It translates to CASSPRTGLRAFNDQFF.

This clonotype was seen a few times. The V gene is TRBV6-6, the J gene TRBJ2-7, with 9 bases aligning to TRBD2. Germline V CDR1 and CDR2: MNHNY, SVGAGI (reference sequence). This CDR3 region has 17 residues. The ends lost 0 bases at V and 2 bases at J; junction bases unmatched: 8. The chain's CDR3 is CASSYSPSGTVPYEQYF. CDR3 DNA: TGTGCCAGCAGTTACTCTCCTAGCGGGACGGTGCCCTACGAGCAGTACTTC.

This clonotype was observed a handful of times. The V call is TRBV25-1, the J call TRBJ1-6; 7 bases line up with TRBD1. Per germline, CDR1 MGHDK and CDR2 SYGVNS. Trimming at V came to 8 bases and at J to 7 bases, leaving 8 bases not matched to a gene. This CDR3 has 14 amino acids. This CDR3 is CASGPGTDNSPLHF. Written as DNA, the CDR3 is TGTGCCAGCGGACCCGGGACAGACAATTCACCCCTCCACTTT.

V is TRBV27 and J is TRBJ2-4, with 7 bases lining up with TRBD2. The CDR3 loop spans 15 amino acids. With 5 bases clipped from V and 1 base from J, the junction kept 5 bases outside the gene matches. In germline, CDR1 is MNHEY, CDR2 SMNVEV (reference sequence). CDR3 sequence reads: CASSDASGAKNIQYF. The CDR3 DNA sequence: TGTGCCAGCAGTGATGCTAGCGGCGCCAAAAACATTCAGTACTTC.

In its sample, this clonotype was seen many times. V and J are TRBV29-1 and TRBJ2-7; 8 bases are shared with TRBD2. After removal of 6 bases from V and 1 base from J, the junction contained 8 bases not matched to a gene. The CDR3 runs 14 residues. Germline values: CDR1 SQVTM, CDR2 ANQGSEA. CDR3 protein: CSVIAGSRSYEQYF. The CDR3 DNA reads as TGCAGCGTAATAGCGGGAAGCCGATCCTACGAGCAGTACTTC.

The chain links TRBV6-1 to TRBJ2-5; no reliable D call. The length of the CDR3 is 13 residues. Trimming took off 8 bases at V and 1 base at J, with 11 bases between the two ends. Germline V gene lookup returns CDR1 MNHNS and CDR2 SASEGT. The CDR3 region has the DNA TGTGCCAGCGTCAGGCAAACCCAAGAGACCCAGTACTTC. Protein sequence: CASVRQTQETQYF.

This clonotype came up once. The CDR3 spells CASSFGLAGISYNEQYF. The CDR3 DNA reads as TGTGCCAGCAGCTTCGGGCTAGCGGGAATCTCCTACAATGAGCAGTACTTC. The J gene is TRBJ2-7, the V gene TRBV7-2; 9 bases match TRBD2. V shed 3 bases, J shed 7 bases, and the junction held 16 bases outside the gene matches. The V gene's germline CDR1 is SGHTA and CDR2 FQGNSA. This CDR3 comprises 17 residues.